Each of the 19 T cell receptor beta chains below was sequenced from the same sample in a study of long-term antiretroviral therapy in people with HIV (dated by TCRdb to 2022 to 2024). The immunoSEQ hsTCRB v3.0 assay was used at survey level resolution to sequence the TRB variable region. The table was pulled from immuneACCESS by TCRdb, which kept in-frame rearrangements only. Such tables lose some clones; where checked, under half of the loss comes from unresolved V genes, and the rest has no known cause. The sample profile shows 25,000 to 30,000 clones; roughly nine tenths of them were found once. 4.2% of the sample lies in the top ten. Source: unsorted PBMCs, taken 3.1 years after starting antiretroviral therapy. The receptor source for this set is a man aged 18 to 29 with HIV.

V and J are TRBV13 and TRBJ1-4; D remains unclear. Trimming took off 3 bases at V and 0 bases at J, with 11 bases between the two ends. The CDR3 is made up of 16 amino acids. From germline, CDR1 is PRHDT and CDR2 FYEKMQ (reference sequence). CDR3 sequence: CASSFRQYATNEKLFF. Written as DNA, the CDR3 is TGTGCCAGCAGCTTCCGGCAGTATGCAACTAATGAAAAACTGTTTTTT.

This chain's CDR3 is CASSPRLRGGETQYF. CDR3 DNA: TGTGCCAGCTCCCCTCGGCTCAGGGGGGGAGAGACCCAGTACTTC. V gene TRBV18 combines with J gene TRBJ2-5; D is perhaps TRBD1 or TRBD2 (7 bases each). CDR3 length: 15 amino acids. CDR1 KGHSH and CDR2 LQKENI come from the germline V gene. V was clipped by 6 bases and J by 4 bases, with 18 bases between them.

CDR3 in DNA: TGCGCCAGCAGTGGCGCAAGCGGAAGCACAGATACGCAGTATTTT. Translated: CASSGASGSTDTQYF. The J gene is TRBJ2-3, the V gene TRBV10-2; a weak D match, TRBD2 (5 bases). The V end lost 4 bases, the J end lost 0 bases, and 11 bases lay between the germline ends. This CDR3 is 15 amino acids long. Germline values: CDR1 WSHSY, CDR2 SAAADI.

By sample fraction, this clone is medium-sized (0.01 to 0.1%). The chain joins TRBV11-2 to TRBJ2-2; 10 bases agree with TRBD2. This CDR3 spans 19 amino acids. Germline lookup yields CDR1 SGHAT and CDR2 FQNNGV. V dropped 4 bases and J dropped 2; count of bases not matched to a gene: 13. CDR3 sequence: CASSWTLAGNRRNTGELFF. DNA of the CDR3: TGTGCCAGCAGCTGGACACTAGCGGGGAACCGGAGAAACACCGGGGAGCTGTTTTTT.

The rearrangement links TRBV11-2 to TRBJ1-2; the match to TRBD1 covers 12 bases. Trimming at V came to 1 base and at J to 3 bases, leaving 6 bases not matched to a gene. Germline CDR1 is SGHAT and CDR2 is FQNNGV. This CDR3 region has 17 residues. The CDR3 DNA sequence: TGTGCCAGCAGCTTAGCGGGACAGGGGGCGGGTGACTATGGCTACACCTTC. Translating gives CASSLAGQGAGDYGYTF.

The CDR3 sequence is CASSQVGTGLYEQYF. The CDR3 DNA sequence: TGCGCCAGCAGCCAAGTCGGGACAGGGCTTTACGAGCAGTACTTC. The chain employs TRBV4-1 and TRBJ2-7; 9 positions agree with TRBD1. CDR1 and CDR2 (germline): MGHRA, YSYEKL. V was clipped by 1 base and J by 4 bases; unmatched bases: 5. The CDR3 is 15 amino acids.

The genes are TRBV27 and TRBJ1-1; 7 bases are shared with TRBD1. J gave up 8 bases and V 6 bases, and 9 bases lay outside the gene matches. This CDR3 comprises 13 residues. Germline V gene data show CDR1 as MNHEY and CDR2 as SMNVEV (reference sequence). For the CDR3, the DNA is TGTGCCAGCAGCCAAAGGACAGGCGACGAAGCTTTCTTT. It codes for CASSQRTGDEAFF.

This chain connects TRBV25-1 to TRBJ2-3; D remains unclear. V shed 7 bases and J shed 6 bases, with 20 bases lying between them. There are 15 residues in the CDR3. The germline V gene encodes CDR1 MGHDK and CDR2 SYGVNS. The CDR3 protein is CASIPNRQAPDTQYF. In DNA, the CDR3 is TGTGCCAGCATCCCGAATCGGCAGGCCCCCGATACGCAGTATTTT.

The genes are TRBV19 and TRBJ1-2, with 8 bases matching TRBD1. This CDR3 is 13 amino acids long. CDR1 and CDR2 (germline): LNHDA, SQIVND (reference sequence). Unmatched junction bases numbered 5, after V lost 3 bases and J lost 8 bases. The CDR3 here is CASSIGRGPGYTF. CDR3 nucleotides: TGTGCCAGTAGTATCGGCAGGGGGCCGGGCTACACCTTC.

This chain joins TRBV28 and TRBJ1-2, with D hard to call. From germline, CDR1 is MDHEN and CDR2 SYDVKM. The CDR3 contains 14 residues. V was trimmed by 1 base and J by 4 bases, leaving 10 bases between them. CDR3 coding DNA: TGTGCCAGCAGTTTATCTGGAGAATTCTATGGCTACACCTTC. Translating gives CASSLSGEFYGYTF.

This chain joins TRBV30 and TRBJ2-6; D remains ambiguous. The CDR3 is made up of 15 amino acids. Germline CDR1 is GTSNPN and CDR2 is SVGIG (reference sequence). Trimming stripped 4 bases from V and 3 bases from J, with 13 bases between. Here the CDR3 DNA reads TGTGCCTGGATCCCTCATAGTGGTGGGGCCAACGTCCTGACTTTC. It codes for CAWIPHSGGANVLTF.

The chain has TRBV25-1 and TRBJ2-1; D uncertain. Between the trimmed V and J ends, which lost 3 bases and 7 bases, there was a span of 10 bases. The CDR3 has 13 amino acids. CDR1 MGHDK and CDR2 SYGVNS come from the germline V gene. CDR3 loop: CASSEMGINEQFF. CDR3 coding DNA: TGTGCCAGCAGTGAGATGGGTATTAATGAGCAGTTCTTC. Full variable domain (missing parts from reference TRBV25-1 and TRBJ2-1): EADIYQTPRYLVIGTGKKITLECSQTMGHDKMYWYQQDPGMELHLIHYSYGVNSTEKGDLSSESTVSRIRTEHFPLTLESARPSHTSQYLCASSEMGINEQFFGPGTRLTVL.

The chain uses TRBV18 and TRBJ1-2, with D tentatively TRBD1 (5 bases). Germline values: CDR1 KGHSH, CDR2 LQKENI. Trimming left V 3 bases short and J 4 bases short, with 12 bases between. The CDR3 covers 14 residues. The CDR3 DNA reads as TGTGCCAGCTCACCGGAACAGGAAGCCTATGGCTACACCTTC. Translation: CASSPEQEAYGYTF.

The chain couples TRBV6-6 to TRBJ2-7; 8 bases are shared with TRBD1. The ends lost 7 bases at V and 7 bases at J; junction bases unmatched: 9. CDR3 length equals 13 residues. CDR1 and CDR2 from the germline V gene are MNHNY and SVGAGI (reference sequence). Here the CDR3 DNA reads TGTGCCAGCATCACCGGGACAGGTGGGGAGCAGTACTTC. As protein: CASITGTGGEQYF.

V gene TRBV5-1 combines with J gene TRBJ2-7; D ambiguous. Per germline, CDR1 SGHRS and CDR2 YFSETQ. Trimming took off 2 bases at V and 5 bases at J, with 14 bases between the two ends. The CDR3 is 14 amino acids. CDR3 DNA: TGCGCCAGCAGCTTAAACCGACTTCAGGACGAGCAGTACTTC. This translates into CASSLNRLQDEQYF.

This clone has only one observation. CDR3 sequence reads: CASSLPGRSREQYF. CDR3 bases: TGTGCCAGCAGTCTTCCGGGACGGTCCCGCGAGCAGTACTTC. This rearrangement joins TRBV27 to TRBJ2-7; D tentatively reads TRBD1 or TRBD2 (5 bases each). This CDR3 spans 14 amino acids. Per the germline V gene, CDR1 is MNHEY and CDR2 is SMNVEV (reference sequence). Trimming pared 5 bases from V and 6 bases from J, leaving 17 bases between.

In this sample, this clone turned up once. V is TRBV2 and J is TRBJ2-7, with D possibly being TRBD1 (5 bases). The V gene's germline CDR1 is SNHLY and CDR2 FYNNEI. This CDR3 is built from 13 residues. V was pared by 3 bases and J by 5 bases, with 11 bases between. The CDR3 sequence is CASSDTGRHEQYF. The CDR3 region has the DNA TGTGCCAGCAGTGATACAGGTCGACACGAGCAGTACTTC.

The rearrangement uses TRBV23-1 and TRBJ1-6; 7 bases are a match to TRBD1. Being an ORF, TRBV23-1 has a function that is uncertain. This CDR3 comprises 18 residues. V gave up 7 bases and J gave up 1 base; unmatched junction bases: 13. CDR3 nucleotides: TGCGCCAGCACAGATAGACAGGGTAACAGTTCCTATAATTCACCCCTCCACTTT. This codes for CASTDRQGNSSYNSPLHF.

This rearrangement joins TRBV6-1 to TRBJ2-7; D is undetermined. Germline-derived CDR1 and CDR2 are MNHNS and SASEGT. Trimming pared 9 bases from V and 3 bases from J, leaving 15 bases between. The CDR3 has 13 amino acids. The CDR3 sequence is CASVASTSYEQYF. Here the CDR3 DNA reads TGTGCCAGTGTGGCCTCGACAAGCTACGAGCAGTACTTC.